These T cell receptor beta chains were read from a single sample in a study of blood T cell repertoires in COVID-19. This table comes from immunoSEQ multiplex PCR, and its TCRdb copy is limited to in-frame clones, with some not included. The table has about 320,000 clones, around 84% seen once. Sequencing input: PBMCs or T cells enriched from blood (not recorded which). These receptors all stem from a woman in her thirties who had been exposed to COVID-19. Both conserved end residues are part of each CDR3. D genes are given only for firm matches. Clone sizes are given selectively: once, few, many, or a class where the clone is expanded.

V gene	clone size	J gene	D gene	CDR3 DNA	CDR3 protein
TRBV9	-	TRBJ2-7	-	TGTGCCAGCAGCCAAGGAGGCAGGCAGTACTTC	CASSQGGRQYF
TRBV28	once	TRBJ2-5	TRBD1	TGTGCCAGCAGTTCCGCCTCCTCGGGACAGGGAGAGGAGACCCAGTACTTC	CASSSASSGQGEETQYF
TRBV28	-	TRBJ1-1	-	TGTGCCAGCAAGACGTGGAGCGCTGAAGCTTTCTTT	CASKTWSAEAFF
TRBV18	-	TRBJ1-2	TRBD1	TGTGCCAGCTCACCGGACAGGGTTTATGGCTACACCTTC	CASSPDRVYGYTF
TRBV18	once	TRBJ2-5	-	TGTGCCAGCTCACCCGCAGGGTGGCAAGAGACCCAGTACTTC	CASSPAGWQETQYF
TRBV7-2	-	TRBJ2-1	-	TGTGCCAGCAGCTTGTCGCGGGACTTCAATGAGCAGTTCTTC	CASSLSRDFNEQFF
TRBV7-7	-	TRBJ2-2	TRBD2	TGTGCTAGCAGCTTTTACAGCGGGAGAAGCACCGGGGAGCTGTTTTTT	CASSFYSGRSTGELFF
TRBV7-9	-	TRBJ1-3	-	TGTGCCAGCAGCATTACGGGGATCGCCGGGGTAAACACCATATATTTT	CASSITGIAGVNTIYF
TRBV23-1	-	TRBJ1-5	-	TGCGCCAGCAGTCCAGGTAATCAGCCCCAGCATTTT	CASSPGNQPQHF
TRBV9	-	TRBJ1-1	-	TGTGCCAGCAGCGTAGTGCGAGAGACTGAAGCTTTCTTT	CASSVVRETEAFF
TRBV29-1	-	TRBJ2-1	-	TGCAGCGTTTGGGGTGCGGGTTACAATGAGCAGTTCTTC	CSVWGAGYNEQFF
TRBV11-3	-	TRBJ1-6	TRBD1	TGTGCCAGCAGCCTTGGGACAGGACCCAATTCACCCCTCCACTTT	CASSLGTGPNSPLHF
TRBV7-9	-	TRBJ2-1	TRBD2	TGTGCCAGCAGCTTATTAGGACTAGTCGTTGTCAATGAGCAGTTCTTC	CASSLLGLVVVNEQFF
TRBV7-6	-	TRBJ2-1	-	TGTGCCAGCAGCTATCAGACAGGCTACAATGAGCAGTTCTTC	CASSYQTGYNEQFF
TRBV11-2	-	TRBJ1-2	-	TGTGCCAGCAGCCCGGCCGCGGCACGTGGCTACACCTTC	CASSPAAARGYTF
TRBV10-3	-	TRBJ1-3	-	TGTGCCATCAGTGAAAGGGACAACTCTGGAAACACCATATATTTT	CAISERDNSGNTIYF
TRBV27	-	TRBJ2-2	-	TGTGCCAGCAGCGACACCGGGGAGCTGTTTTTT	CASSDTGELFF
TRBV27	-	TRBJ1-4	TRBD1	TGTGCCAGCAGATTCCTTAGGACAGGGGGCTCCACTAATGAAAAACTGTTTTTT	CASRFLRTGGSTNEKLFF
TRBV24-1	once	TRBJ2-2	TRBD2	TGTGCCACCACCGAGCTGGGGCGGGAGGGCACCGGGGAGCTGTTTTTT	CATTELGREGTGELFF
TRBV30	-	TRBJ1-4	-	TGTGCCTGGAGTGCCAACAATATCGAAAAACTGTTTTTT	CAWSANNIEKLFF
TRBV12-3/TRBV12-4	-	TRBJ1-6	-	TGTGCCAGCAGTACAGGGAACAATTCACCCCTCCACTTT	CASSTGNNSPLHF
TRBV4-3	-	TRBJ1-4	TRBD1	TGCGCCAGCAGCCGGGGGGCCTATGGACAGGGGCAGTATGATGAAAAACTGTTTTTT	CASSRGAYGQGQYDEKLFF
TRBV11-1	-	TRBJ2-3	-	TGTGCCAGCAGCCCTCAGTCCGGGGGCACAGATACGCAGTATTTT	CASSPQSGGTDTQYF